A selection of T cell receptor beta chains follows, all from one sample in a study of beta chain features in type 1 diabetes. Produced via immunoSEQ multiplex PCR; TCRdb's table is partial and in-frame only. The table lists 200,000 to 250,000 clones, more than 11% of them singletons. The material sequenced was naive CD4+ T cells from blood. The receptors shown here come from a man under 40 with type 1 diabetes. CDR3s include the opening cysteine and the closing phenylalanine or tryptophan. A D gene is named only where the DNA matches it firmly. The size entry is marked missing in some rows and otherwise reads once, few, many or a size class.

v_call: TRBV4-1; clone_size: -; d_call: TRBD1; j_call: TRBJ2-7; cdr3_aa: CASSQGTGGPYEQYF; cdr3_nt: TGCGCCAGCAGCCAAGGCACAGGGGGCCCCTACGAGCAGTACTTC
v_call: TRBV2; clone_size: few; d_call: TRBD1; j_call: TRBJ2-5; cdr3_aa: CATAGGETQYF; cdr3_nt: TGTGCCACCGCAGGGGGCGAGACCCAGTACTTC
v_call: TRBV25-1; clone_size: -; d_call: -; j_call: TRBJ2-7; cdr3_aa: CASSGQKIYEQYF; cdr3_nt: TGTGCCAGCAGCGGACAGAAGATTTACGAGCAGTACTTC
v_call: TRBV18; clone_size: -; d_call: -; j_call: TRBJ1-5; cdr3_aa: CASSDVGASNQPQHF; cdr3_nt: TGTGCCAGCTCCGACGTGGGGGCAAGCAATCAGCCCCAGCATTTT
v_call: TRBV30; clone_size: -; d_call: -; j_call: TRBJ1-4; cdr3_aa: CACGATNEKLFF; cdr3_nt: TGTGCCTGTGGGGCCACTAATGAAAAACTGTTTTTT
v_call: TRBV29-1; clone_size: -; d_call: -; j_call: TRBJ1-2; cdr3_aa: CSAYRVDYGYTF; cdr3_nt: TGCAGCGCTTACAGGGTAGACTATGGCTACACCTTC
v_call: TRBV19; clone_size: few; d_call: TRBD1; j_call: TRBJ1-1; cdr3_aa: CASRDRVNTEAFF; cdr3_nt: TGTGCCAGTCGGGACAGGGTGAACACTGAAGCTTTCTTT
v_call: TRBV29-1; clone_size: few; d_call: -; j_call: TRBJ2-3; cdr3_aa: CSVAPRLTDTQYF; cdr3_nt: TGCAGCGTTGCCCCCAGGCTCACAGATACGCAGTATTTT
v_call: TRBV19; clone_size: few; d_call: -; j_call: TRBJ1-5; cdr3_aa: CASSRTGGDSNQPQHF; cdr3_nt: TGTGCCAGTAGTCGCACCGGCGGGGATAGCAATCAGCCCCAGCATTTT
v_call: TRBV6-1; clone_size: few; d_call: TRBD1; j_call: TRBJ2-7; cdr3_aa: CASSLQGWSSYEQYF; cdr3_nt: TGTGCCAGCAGCCTACAGGGGTGGAGCTCCTACGAGCAGTACTTC
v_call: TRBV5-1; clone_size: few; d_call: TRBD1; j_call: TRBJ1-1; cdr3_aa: CASSSQGGNTEAFF; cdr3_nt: TGCGCCAGCAGCTCTCAGGGGGGGAACACTGAAGCTTTCTTT
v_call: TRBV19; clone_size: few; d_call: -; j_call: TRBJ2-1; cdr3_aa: CASGPAGDYNEQFF; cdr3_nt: TGTGCCAGCGGCCCGGCAGGGGACTACAATGAGCAGTTCTTC
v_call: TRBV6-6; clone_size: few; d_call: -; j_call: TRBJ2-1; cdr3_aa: CASSPGTTNEQFF; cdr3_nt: TGTGCCAGCAGTCCCGGGACAACCAATGAGCAGTTCTTC
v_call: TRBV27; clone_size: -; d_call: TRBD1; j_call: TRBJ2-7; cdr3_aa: CASSLNLGTGRSEQYF; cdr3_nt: TGTGCCAGCAGTTTAAATCTCGGGACAGGGAGGAGCGAGCAGTACTTC
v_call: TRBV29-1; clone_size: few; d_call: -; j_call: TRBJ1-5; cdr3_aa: CSVGGYGQPQHF; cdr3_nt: TGCAGCGTTGGAGGGTACGGTCAGCCCCAGCATTTT
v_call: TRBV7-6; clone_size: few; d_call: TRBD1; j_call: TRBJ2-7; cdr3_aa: CASSFLDRGPYEQYF; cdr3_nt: TGTGCCAGCAGCTTTCTCGACAGGGGGCCGTACGAGCAGTACTTC
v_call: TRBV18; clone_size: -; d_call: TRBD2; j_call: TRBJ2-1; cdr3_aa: CASSPPATGGAGGEQFF; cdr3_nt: TGTGCCAGCTCACCACCGGCGACGGGGGGGGCAGGCGGTGAGCAGTTCTTC
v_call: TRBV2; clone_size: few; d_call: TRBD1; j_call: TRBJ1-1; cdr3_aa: CASSGQGNTEAFF; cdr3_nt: TGTGCCAGCAGTGGACAGGGTAACACTGAAGCTTTCTTT